This T cell receptor (beta chain) came from a study of blood T cell repertoires in COVID-19. Per the study methods: How many nucleated cells were present was estimated from reference gene primer amplification. The assay was immunoSEQ multiplex PCR, and TCRdb's table has in-frame clones only and misses some. That table supplies the V and J calls and clone size; D and trimming were determined from the DNA. In the table there are approximately 300,000 clones, over 85% of which are singletons. The Seattle patients joined while their infection was active and were tracked longitudinally afterward. V was cut by 1 base and J by 1 base, with 8 bases left in between. The CDR3 is made up of 15 amino acids. Germline-derived CDR1 and CDR2 are SGHVS and FNYEAQ.

This TCR came from a woman in her 30s with COVID-19, enrolled during active disease. Sequencing was carried out using peripheral blood. The chain employs TRBV7-6 and TRBJ1-5; D might be TRBD1 (5 bases). The CDR3 DNA reads as TGTGCCAGCAGCTTAGATAGGGGCAGCAATCAGCCCCAGCATTTT. Its protein product is CASSLDRGSNQPQHF.